This T cell receptor (beta chain) was captured in a study of cytomegalovirus exposure and HLA in healthy donors. Study background: There were 75 million to 95 million unique TCRs (from HLA-typed donors) in an early data release.

Study-level points and caveats: In an earlier analysis, most TCR beta V segments were productive about 90% or about 30% of the time. From TCR beta sequences, most subjects' HLA-A and HLA-B alleles were reportedly predicted accurately.

In the PCR, 60 Vbeta and 13 Jbeta primers were used. The table came from immunoSEQ multiplex PCR; TCRdb's copy has only in-frame clones and leaves some out. This table has roughly 84,000 clones, 65% to 80% appearing once. When sampled, the donors appeared nominally healthy, though they likely had unrecorded immune exposures. To note about this clone: What it binds is not known.

The sample was PBMCs. This TCR came from a human donor in good health.

In DNA form, the CDR3 reads TGTGCCAGCAGCTTGACGGGGGGCCCCTACAATGAGCAGTTCTTC. Residues: CASSLTGGPYNEQFF. The V and J genes are TRBV5-6 and TRBJ2-1, with a possible D match to TRBD2 (7 bases). The CDR3 length is 15 residues. With 1 base removed from V and 2 bases from J, the gap between germline ends came to 10 bases. Germline CDR1 SGHDT, CDR2 YYEEEE.